This TCR beta chain was captured in a study of control samples from healthy donors and cancer patients. The CDR3 length is 14 residues. The germline gives CDR1 MNHNS, CDR2 SASEGT. V was clipped by 2 bases and J by 4 bases; unmatched bases: 2. Method: immunoSEQ multiplex PCR; TCRdb's copy keeps in-frame clones and lacks some. In the table there are more than 95,000 clones, more than 75% of which are singletons. This clonotype originated in a woman between 65 and 79 years old in good health. Specimen: blood. This chain connects TRBV6-1 to TRBJ1-1; 9 bases line up with TRBD1. The chain's CDR3 is CASSEYRGPTEAFF. DNA for the CDR3: TGTGCCAGCAGTGAATACAGGGGGCCCACTGAAGCTTTCTTT.